The 29 T cell receptor beta chains below come from one sample, sequenced in a study of T cells in Graves' hyperthyroidism and ophthalmopathy. Authors of the study amplified TCR beta CDR3 regions from RNA transcripts. In the first-round RT-PCR of the TCR CDR3, the HTBI primer set was used. Via MiXCR, TCRdb re-called the multiplex PCR reads, giving one row per CDR3 protein. The data show 530,000 or so distinct CDR3 sequences, 17% seen once. Sequencing was done on a sample of blood. These receptor sequences come from a woman under 30 with Graves' ophthalmopathy.

This clonotype was seen many times. V is TRBV6-2 or TRBV6-3 and J is TRBJ2-7; 11 nucleotides agree with TRBD2. V lost 6 bases to trimming and J lost 3 bases; unmatched junction nucleotides: 7. In germline, CDR1 is MNHEY, CDR2 SVGEGT. The CDR3 spans 15 residues. DNA of the CDR3: TGTGCCAGCAGATTCCCGGGGACTAGCGGCTACGAGCAGTACTTC. Its translation: CASRFPGTSGYEQYF.

The DNA for the CDR3 is TGTGCCAGCAGTTACTCTCCGGGACTAGCGGCCAAAGATACGCAGTATTTT. It translates to CASSYSPGLAAKDTQYF. The chain couples TRBV6-5 to TRBJ2-3, with 11 bases fitting TRBD2. The CDR3 is 17 amino acids. Germline V gene data show CDR1 as MNHEY and CDR2 as SVGAGI. V trimming: 0 bases; J trimming: 5 bases; junction bases outside the gene matches: 7.

The sample holds many counts of this clonotype. The rearrangement joins TRBV28 to TRBJ2-2, with unresolved D. The CDR3 loop spans 13 amino acids. The germline gives CDR1 MDHEN, CDR2 SYDVKM. Trimming removed 5 bases at V and 3 bases at J, with 7 bases between. DNA of the CDR3: TGTGCCAGCAGTCTTGGGTACACCGGGGAGCTGTTTTTT. Its translation is CASSLGYTGELFF.

This clonotype was observed at least ten times. This chain connects TRBV30 to TRBJ2-1, with D possibly matching TRBD2 (5 bases). This CDR3 comprises 11 residues. CDR1 and CDR2 (germline): GTSNPN, SVGIG (reference sequence). V lost 4 bases, J lost 8 bases, and 9 bases lay in between. The CDR3 sequence is CAWNGVDEQFF. CDR3 DNA sequence: TGTGCCTGGAACGGGGTCGATGAGCAGTTCTTC.

In this sample, this clonotype turned up a few times. The chain has TRBV30 and TRBJ1-3; D is possibly TRBD1 (5 bases). Trimming shortened V by 0 bases and J by 0 bases, and 15 bases separated the two germline ends. CDR1 GTSNPN and CDR2 SVGIG come from the germline V gene (reference sequence). The CDR3 is 17 amino acids. The CDR3: CAWSVKSTGNSGNTIYF. As DNA, the CDR3 is TGTGCCTGGAGTGTAAAATCCACAGGCAACTCTGGAAACACCATATATTTT.

This clonotype was recorded many times. The chain is built from TRBV20-1 and TRBJ2-3; D uncertain. V was pared by 7 bases and J by 5 bases, with 7 bases between. Germline V gene data show CDR1 as DFQATT and CDR2 as SNEGSKA (reference sequence). CDR3 length equals 10 residues. The CDR3 protein is CSGARDTQYF. CDR3 coding DNA: TGCAGTGGGGCGAGAGATACGCAGTATTTT.

In this sample, this clonotype turned up a few times. The chain recombines TRBV4-2 with TRBJ2-7; D unclear. The CDR3 covers 15 residues. Germline V gene data show CDR1 as LGHNA and CDR2 as YNFKEQ. Trimming pared 0 bases from V and 2 bases from J, leaving 11 bases between. The CDR3: CASSQERSPAYEQYF. The CDR3 DNA sequence: TGTGCCAGCAGCCAAGAAAGGTCGCCTGCCTACGAGCAGTACTTC.

This clonotype was seen ten or more times. CDR3 DNA: TGTGCCAGCAGCCGGGATGGGGGCAATCAGCCCCAGCATTTT. Translated, it gives CASSRDGGNQPQHF. The chain recombines TRBV6-2 or TRBV6-3 with TRBJ1-5; D gene uncertain. CDR1 is MNHEY, CDR2 SVGEGT, per germline. The V gene lost 6 bases and the J gene lost 2 bases, with 11 bases spanning the gap. This CDR3 has 14 amino acids.

This clonotype was counted between two and nine times. V gene TRBV5-1 combines with J gene TRBJ1-1; D may be TRBD1 (6 bases). The length of the CDR3 is 19 residues. Looked up from germline, CDR1 is SGHRS and CDR2 is YFSETQ. The V gene lost 5 bases and the J gene lost 0 bases, with 26 bases spanning the gap. CDR3 nucleotide sequence: TGCGCCAGCAGGGGCGCGCTAGGGGGGCGGGCGGGATTGAACACTGAAGCTTTCTTT. It yields the protein CASRGALGGRAGLNTEAFF.

V is TRBV3-1 and J is TRBJ1-6; no reliable D call. V lost 1 base, J lost 0 bases, and 10 bases lay in between. From germline, CDR1 is LGHDT and CDR2 YNNKEL (reference sequence). There are 17 residues in the CDR3. CDR3 nucleotides: TGTGCCAGCAGCCAAGCGGCCCTAAGCTCCTATAATTCACCCCTCCACTTT. Protein: CASSQAALSSYNSPLHF.

This clonotype was seen more than once but under ten times. The chain is built from TRBV10-3 and TRBJ2-7; D not resolved. CDR1 and CDR2 from the germline V gene are ENHRY and SYGVKD. Deletions cut 5 bases from V and 3 bases from J, with 5 bases between. The CDR3 has 11 amino acids. This chain's CDR3 is CAISNVYEQYF. The CDR3 bases are TGTGCCATCAGTAACGTCTACGAGCAGTACTTC.

The chain uses TRBV5-6 and TRBJ2-2; weak D call: TRBD1 (5 bases). The CDR3 runs to 15 residues. V shed 0 bases and J shed 5 bases, with 11 bases lying between them. Germline V lookup: CDR1 SGHDT, CDR2 YYEEEE. In DNA form, the CDR3 reads TGTGCCAGCAGCTTGGACAGGACGGAGACCGGGGAGCTGTTTTTT. Translating gives CASSLDRTETGELFF.

The CDR3: CASSGFLSYNEQFF. The CDR3 DNA is TGTGCCAGCAGTGGGTTCCTATCCTACAATGAGCAGTTCTTC. The rearrangement joins TRBV28 to TRBJ2-1; no firm D call. CDR1 and CDR2 (germline): MDHEN, SYDVKM. Trimming removed 5 bases at V and 1 base at J, with 9 bases between. The CDR3 spans 14 residues.

This clonotype showed up many times. This rearrangement joins TRBV27 to TRBJ2-5; 11 nucleotides match TRBD2. The germline CDR1 and CDR2 sequences are MNHEY and SMNVEV (reference sequence). J gave up 4 bases and V 8 bases, and 0 bases lay outside the gene matches. The CDR3 has 12 residues. The CDR3 sequence is CASGTSGETQYF. CDR3 sequence (DNA): TGTGCCAGCGGGACTAGCGGAGAGACCCAGTACTTC.

This chain uses TRBV10-3 with TRBJ1-5, with D hard to call. CDR1 is ENHRY, CDR2 SYGVKD, per germline. The V and J ends lost 0 bases and 6 bases respectively, with 9 bases between them. The CDR3 extends over 14 amino acids. CDR3 loop: CAISESRGTQPQHF. DNA of the CDR3: TGTGCCATCAGTGAGTCGCGCGGAACTCAGCCCCAGCATTTT.

The sample holds a few counts of this clonotype. The gene calls are TRBV6-6 and TRBJ2-1; 13 bases agree with TRBD2. V lost 2 bases to trimming and J lost 5 bases; unmatched junction nucleotides: 9. Germline CDR1 and CDR2: MNHNY and SVGAGI (reference sequence). CDR3 length: 18 residues. CDR3 sequence: CASSYSRTSGSRDNEQFF. The CDR3 DNA reads as TGTGCCAGCAGTTACAGTAGGACTAGCGGGAGTCGGGACAATGAGCAGTTCTTC.

V and J are TRBV29-1 and TRBJ1-2; D not certain. V was clipped by 6 bases and J by 3 bases, with 17 bases between them. Germline V gene sequence: CDR1 SQVTM, CDR2 ANQGSEA. This CDR3 is 14 amino acids long. CDR3 sequence reads: CSVNQMTSDYGYTF. In nucleotides, the CDR3 is TGCAGCGTCAACCAAATGACATCCGACTATGGCTACACCTTC.

The chain combines TRBV11-1 with TRBJ2-1, with TRBD2 matching over 14 bases. Germline-derived CDR1 and CDR2 are SGHAT and FQDESV (reference sequence). Trimming at V came to 3 bases and at J to 9 bases, leaving 4 bases not matched to a gene. This CDR3 is 15 amino acids long. CDR3 in amino acids: CASSFRLAGGSEQFF. CDR3 in DNA: TGTGCCAGCAGCTTTCGACTAGCGGGAGGGTCTGAGCAGTTCTTC.

This clonotype appeared many times. The chain joins TRBV28 to TRBJ1-1, with D hard to call. Trimming shortened V by 2 bases and J by 4 bases, and 8 bases separated the two germline ends. The CDR3 runs to 13 residues. CDR1 MDHEN and CDR2 SYDVKM come from the germline V gene. The CDR3 loop reads CASSLETITEAFF. CDR3 sequence (DNA): TGTGCCAGCAGTTTAGAGACAATCACTGAAGCTTTCTTT.

This clonotype was observed at least ten times. This sequence joins TRBV6-2 or TRBV6-3 and TRBJ2-1, with 9 bases aligning to TRBD2. This CDR3 comprises 13 residues. Germline V gene data show CDR1 as MNHEY and CDR2 as SVGEGT. Losses at the gene ends were 8 bases for V and 3 bases for J; bases not matched to a gene: 2. CDR3 nucleotide sequence: TGTGCCAGCGGAGCGGGAGGCTACAATGAGCAGTTCTTC. Encoded protein: CASGAGGYNEQFF.

Notes on this clonotype: A much bigger clone sits one base away, suggesting this may be a read error. The chain uses TRBV12-3 or TRBV12-4 and TRBJ1-5; the match to TRBD1 covers 7 bases. The CDR3 contains 14 residues. CDR3 protein: CASSLTGSAQPRHF. CDR3 in DNA: TGTGCCAGCAGTTTGACAGGGTCGGCTCAGCCCCGGCATTTT.

Only a few counts were recorded for this clonotype. The gene calls are TRBV2 and TRBJ2-3, with TRBD2 matching over 7 bases. With 6 bases clipped from V and 4 bases from J, the junction kept 13 bases outside the gene matches. The CDR3 totals 16 residues. Germline CDR1 SNHLY, CDR2 FYNNEI. The CDR3 DNA sequence: TGTGCCAGCAGGGGGGGGACGCTCGCTGGTGCAGATACGCAGTATTTT. Amino acid sequence: CASRGGTLAGADTQYF.

This chain links TRBV6-1 with TRBJ2-5; D gene unclear. Trimming stripped 1 base from V and 3 bases from J, with 9 bases between. The CDR3 consists of 14 residues. CDR1 is MNHNS and CDR2 is SASEGT in the germline V gene. Written as DNA, the CDR3 is TGTGCCAGCAGTGAAGGAGGACCAAAAGAGACCCAGTACTTC. This gives the protein CASSEGGPKETQYF.

Ten or more counts support this clonotype. The V gene is TRBV10-3, the J gene TRBJ1-5; the D is unclear. CDR1 ENHRY and CDR2 SYGVKD come from the germline V gene. Trimming stripped 2 bases from V and 7 bases from J, with 3 bases between. This CDR3 has 11 residues. This CDR3 is CAISEPQPQHF. CDR3 bases: TGTGCCATCAGTGAGCCCCAGCCCCAGCATTTT.

This clonotype appeared a few times. This chain connects TRBV4-1 to TRBJ1-2, with 7 nucleotides matching TRBD1. From germline, CDR1 is MGHRA and CDR2 YSYEKL. Trimming at V came to 3 bases and at J to 4 bases, leaving 11 bases not matched to a gene. The CDR3 length is 16 residues. The CDR3 loop reads CASSQATGTDFYGYTF. In DNA form, the CDR3 reads TGCGCCAGCAGCCAGGCCACAGGGACAGACTTCTATGGCTACACCTTC.

This clonotype has at least ten counts. The chain has TRBV7-8 and TRBJ2-3, with D possibly matching TRBD1 (6 bases). Trimming took 4 bases from V and 2 from J, leaving 19 bases between them. The CDR3 covers 17 residues. Germline V gives CDR1 SGHVS, CDR2 FQNEAQ. CDR3 residues: CASSSHRELLLTDTQYF. The CDR3 DNA reads as TGTGCCAGCAGCTCGCACAGGGAGTTACTACTCACAGATACGCAGTATTTT. The variable domain in full, completed from reference TRBV7-8 and TRBJ2-3, reads GAGVSQSPRYKVAKRGQDVALRCDPISGHVSLFWYQQALGQGPEFLTYFQNEAQLDKSGLPSDRFFAERPEGSVSTLKIQRTQQEDSAVYLCASSSHRELLLTDTQYFGPGTRLTVL.

This clonotype appeared many times. CDR3 DNA: TGTGCCAGCAGCCAAGCGGGGACAGGGGTCGGAGAGACCCAGTACTTC. Amino acid sequence: CASSQAGTGVGETQYF. V is TRBV28 and J is TRBJ2-5; 10 nucleotides agree with TRBD1. The length of the CDR3 is 16 residues. J lost 4 bases, V lost 6 bases, and 11 bases had no gene match. In germline, CDR1 is MDHEN, CDR2 SYDVKM.

There are many counts of this clonotype. The CDR3, as DNA: TGTGCCAGCCAAGGGACTAGCGCTTACAATGAGCAGTTCTTC. Its protein product is CASQGTSAYNEQFF. The chain carries TRBV7-8 and TRBJ2-1; TRBD2 agrees at 10 bases. This CDR3 region has 14 residues. The J segment lost 4 bases and the V segment lost 8 bases, leaving 5 bases of the junction unmatched. Germline assignment: CDR1 SGHVS and CDR2 FQNEAQ. Full variable domain (rest looked up from reference TRBV7-8 and TRBJ2-1): GAGVSQSPRYKVAKRGQDVALRCDPISGHVSLFWYQQALGQGPEFLTYFQNEAQLDKSGLPSDRFFAERPEGSVSTLKIQRTQQEDSAVYLCASQGTSAYNEQFFGPGTRLTVL.

Only a few counts were recorded for this clonotype. V usage is TRBV7-2 and J usage is TRBJ2-6; D is unclear. Trimming left V 1 base short and J 4 bases short, with 14 bases between. Germline CDR1 SGHTA, CDR2 FQGNSA. The CDR3 runs to 17 residues. CDR3 sequence reads: CASSLVGSAGGANVLTF. In nucleotides, the CDR3 is TGTGCCAGCAGCTTAGTGGGGTCCGCTGGGGGGGCCAACGTCCTGACTTTC.